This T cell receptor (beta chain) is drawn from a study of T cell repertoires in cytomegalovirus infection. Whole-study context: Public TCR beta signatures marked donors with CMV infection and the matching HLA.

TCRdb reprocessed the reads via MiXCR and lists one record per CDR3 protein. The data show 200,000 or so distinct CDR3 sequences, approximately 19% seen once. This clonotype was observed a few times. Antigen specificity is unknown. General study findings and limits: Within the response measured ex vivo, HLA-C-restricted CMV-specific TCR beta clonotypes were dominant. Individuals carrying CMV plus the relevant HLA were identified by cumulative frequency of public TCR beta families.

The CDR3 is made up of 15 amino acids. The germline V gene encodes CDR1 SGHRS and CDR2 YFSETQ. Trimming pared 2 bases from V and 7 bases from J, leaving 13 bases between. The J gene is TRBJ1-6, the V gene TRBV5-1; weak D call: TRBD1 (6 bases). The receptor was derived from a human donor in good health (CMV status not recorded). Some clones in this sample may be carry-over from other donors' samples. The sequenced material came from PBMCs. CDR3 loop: CASSFQQGQNSPLHF. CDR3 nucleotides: TGCGCCAGCAGCTTCCAACAGGGTCAGAATTCACCCCTCCACTTT.